This paragraph covers one T cell receptor beta chain sequence. Authors' processing steps: Estimation of nucleated cell counts was performed using reference gene primer amplification. Generated by immunoSEQ multiplex PCR, the TCRdb table keeps only in-frame clones and is missing some. V, J and clone size were drawn from that table, and D and trimming were deduced from the DNA. The sample lists 250,000 or so clones, roughly nine tenths seen once, with about 8.6% in the top ten. This sample is drawn from a study of blood T cell repertoires in COVID-19. Overall study: Samples came from the United States, Italy and Spain, spanning acute and convalescent COVID-19. The analysed material was cDNA or gDNA that came from T cells, B-cell-depleted T cells, or PBMCs.

V lost 3 bases and J 6 bases, leaving 20 bases between the germline ends. From germline, CDR1 is MGHRA and CDR2 YSYEKL. This CDR3 region has 16 residues. The receptor was isolated from a man in his forties or fifties with active or convalescent COVID-19. The chain employs TRBV4-1 and TRBJ1-1; D uncertain. The sample comprised peripheral blood. The CDR3 sequence is CASSQKTPQEGSEAFF. CDR3 nucleotide sequence: TGCGCCAGCAGCCAGAAGACGCCACAAGAGGGCTCTGAAGCTTTCTTT.